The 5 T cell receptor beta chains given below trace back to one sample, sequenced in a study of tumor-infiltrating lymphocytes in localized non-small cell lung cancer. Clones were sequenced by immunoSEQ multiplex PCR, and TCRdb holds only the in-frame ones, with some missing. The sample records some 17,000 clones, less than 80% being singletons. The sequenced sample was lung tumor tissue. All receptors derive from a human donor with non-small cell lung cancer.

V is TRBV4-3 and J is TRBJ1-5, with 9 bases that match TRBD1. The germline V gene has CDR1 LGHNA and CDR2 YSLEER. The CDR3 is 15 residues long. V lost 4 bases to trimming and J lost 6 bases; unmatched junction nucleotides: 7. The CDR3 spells CASSPGDRVGQPQHF. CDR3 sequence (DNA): TGCGCCAGCAGCCCTGGGGACAGGGTCGGTCAGCCCCAGCATTTT.

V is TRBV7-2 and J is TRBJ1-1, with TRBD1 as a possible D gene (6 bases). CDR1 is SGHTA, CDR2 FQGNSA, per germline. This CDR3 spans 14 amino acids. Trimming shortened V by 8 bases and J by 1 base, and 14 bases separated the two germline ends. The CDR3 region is CASARGATNTEAFF. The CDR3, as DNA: TGTGCCAGCGCGCGGGGGGCGACGAACACTGAAGCTTTCTTT. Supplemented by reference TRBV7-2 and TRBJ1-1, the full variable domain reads GAGVSQSPSNKVTEKGKDVELRCDPISGHTALYWYRQSLGQGLEFLIYFQGNSAPDKSGLPSDRFSAERTGGSVSTLTIQRTQQEDSAVYLCASARGATNTEAFFGQGTRLTVV.

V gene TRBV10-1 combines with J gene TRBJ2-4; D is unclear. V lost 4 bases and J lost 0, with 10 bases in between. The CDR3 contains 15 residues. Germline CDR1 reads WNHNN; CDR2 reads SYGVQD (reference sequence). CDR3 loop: CASSGLNLAKNIQYF. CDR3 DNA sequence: TGCGCCAGCAGTGGGCTAAATCTAGCCAAAAACATTCAGTACTTC.

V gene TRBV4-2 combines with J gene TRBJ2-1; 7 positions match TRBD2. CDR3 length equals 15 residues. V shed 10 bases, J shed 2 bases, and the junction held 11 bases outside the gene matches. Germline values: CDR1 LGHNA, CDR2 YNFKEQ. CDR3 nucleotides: TGTGCCACCGCCACCCTAGCGGAGGCCTACAATGAGCAGTTCTTC. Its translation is CATATLAEAYNEQFF.

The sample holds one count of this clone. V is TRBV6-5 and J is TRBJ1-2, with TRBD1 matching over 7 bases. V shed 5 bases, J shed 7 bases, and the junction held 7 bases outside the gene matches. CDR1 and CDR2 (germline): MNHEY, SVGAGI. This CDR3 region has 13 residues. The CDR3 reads CASSQDRTGGYTF. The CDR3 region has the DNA TGTGCCAGCAGTCAGGACAGGACGGGTGGCTACACCTTC.